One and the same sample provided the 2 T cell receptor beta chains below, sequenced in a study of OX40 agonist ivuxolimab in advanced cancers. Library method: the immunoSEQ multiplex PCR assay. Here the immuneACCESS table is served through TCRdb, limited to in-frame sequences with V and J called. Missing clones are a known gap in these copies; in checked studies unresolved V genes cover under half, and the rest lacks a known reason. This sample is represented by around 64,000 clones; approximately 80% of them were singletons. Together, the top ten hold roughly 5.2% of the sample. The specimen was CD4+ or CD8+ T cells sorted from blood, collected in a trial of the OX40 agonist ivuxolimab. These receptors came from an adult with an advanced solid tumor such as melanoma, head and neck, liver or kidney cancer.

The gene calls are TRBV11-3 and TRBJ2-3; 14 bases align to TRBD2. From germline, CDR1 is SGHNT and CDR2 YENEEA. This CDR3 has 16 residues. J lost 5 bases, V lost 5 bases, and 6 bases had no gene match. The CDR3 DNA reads TGTGCCAGCAGCAGGACTAGCGGGGGGCCCCTAGATACGCAGTATTTT. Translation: CASSRTSGGPLDTQYF.

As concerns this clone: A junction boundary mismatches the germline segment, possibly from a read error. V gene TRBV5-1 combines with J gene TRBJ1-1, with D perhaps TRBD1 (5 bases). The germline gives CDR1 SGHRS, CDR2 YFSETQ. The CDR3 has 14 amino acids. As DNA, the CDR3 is TGCGCCAACAGCATACAAACAGGTAACACTGAAGCTTTCTTT. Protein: CANSIQTGNTEAFF.